Listed below are T cell receptor beta chains from one sample, sequenced in a study of T cells in Graves' hyperthyroidism and ophthalmopathy. TCRdb itself ran the multiplex PCR reads through MiXCR, one entry per CDR3 protein. The sample holds 450,000 to 700,000 distinct CDR3 sequences; just over 45% are singletons and the top ten take roughly 7.7%. Sequencing input: peripheral blood or thyroid tissue (not recorded which). The receptors shown here come from a young woman with Graves' hyperthyroidism. The CDR3 runs from the conserved cysteine through the conserved F or W. The D gene is left open where the match is weak. The size of a clone is reported for some rows only, either as once, few or many, or as a class for expanded clones.

V	size	J	length	D	DNA	CDR3
TRBV4-1	NA	TRBJ1-5	15	TRBD1	TGCGCCAGCAGCCAAGATGAGGGGGCCGGTCAGCCCCAGCATTTT	CASSQDEGAGQPQHF
TRBV5-8	many	TRBJ1-1	11	NA	TGTGCCAGCAGCGGTAACAGGGTACCTTTCTTT	CASSGNRVPFF
TRBV5-1	NA	TRBJ2-7	15	TRBD2	TGCGCCAGCAGCTTACGAACTAGCGAGGTGGGCGAGCAGTACTTC	CASSLRTSEVGEQYF
TRBV29-1	NA	TRBJ2-5	13	TRBD1	TGCAGCGGCCCGCAGGGGGCATGGGAGACCCAGTACTTC	CSGPQGAWETQYF
TRBV14	many	TRBJ2-5	16	TRBD2	TGTGCCAGCAGCCGGGGGACTAGCGGGAGATGGGAGACCCAGTACTTC	CASSRGTSGRWETQYF
TRBV7-9	NA	TRBJ1-4	14	NA	TGTGCCAGCAGCCCGTCCGGGGGCTCTGAAAAACTGTTTTTT	CASSPSGGSEKLFF
TRBV29-1	NA	TRBJ1-2	10	NA	TGCAGCGTTGAGCGCAGGGCTGACACCTTC	CSVERRADTF
TRBV24-1	once	TRBJ2-7	12	TRBD2	TGTGCCACCACACGGGAGGATGGCGAGCAGTACTTC	CATTREDGEQYF
TRBV20-1	many	TRBJ1-6	15	NA	TGCAGTGCTAGAGATCCCTGGGGGTATCATTCACCCCTCCACTTT	CSARDPWGYHSPLHF
TRBV25-1	NA	TRBJ1-2	17	NA	TGTGCCAGCAGTGATTATTTTTCCAGGGCTAGGAACTATGGCTACACCTTC	CASSDYFSRARNYGYTF
TRBV6-2/TRBV6-3	NA	TRBJ2-7	15	NA	TGTGCCAGCAGTTACAGGGCCGAGAGCTCCTACGAGCAGTACTTC	CASSYRAESSYEQYF
TRBV11-3	NA	TRBJ2-7	15	TRBD2	TGTGCCAGCAGCTTCACTAGCGCCGGTCCGTACGAGCAGTACTTC	CASSFTSAGPYEQYF
TRBV29-1	many	TRBJ2-7	14	TRBD2	TGCAGCGTTGCTAACGGACTAGAGGGCTACGAGCAGTACTTC	CSVANGLEGYEQYF
TRBV10-3	few	TRBJ2-1	14	NA	TGTGCCATCAGTGAGGGGGGCCAGACAACTGAGCAGTTCTTC	CAISEGGQTTEQFF
TRBV7-6	NA	TRBJ2-7	16	TRBD2	TGTGCCAGCAGCCCAGGGACTAGCGGGGTTTACAATGAGCAGTACTTC	CASSPGTSGVYNEQYF